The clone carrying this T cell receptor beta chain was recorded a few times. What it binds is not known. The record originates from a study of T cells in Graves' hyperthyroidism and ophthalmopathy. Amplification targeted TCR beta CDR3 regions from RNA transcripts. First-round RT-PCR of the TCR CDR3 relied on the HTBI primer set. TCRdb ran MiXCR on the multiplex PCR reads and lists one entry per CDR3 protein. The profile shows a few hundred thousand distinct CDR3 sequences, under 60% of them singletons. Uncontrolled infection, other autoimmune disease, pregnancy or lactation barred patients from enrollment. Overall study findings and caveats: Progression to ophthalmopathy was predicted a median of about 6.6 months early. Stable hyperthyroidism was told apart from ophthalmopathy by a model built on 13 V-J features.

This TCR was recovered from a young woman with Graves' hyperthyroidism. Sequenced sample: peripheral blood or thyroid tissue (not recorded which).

The CDR3 DNA reads as TGTGCCAGCAGTAGAGACAGGGGGCAAGCTTTCTTT. Amino acids: CASSRDRGQAFF. The chain has TRBV6-5 and TRBJ1-1, with 10 bases fitting TRBD1. Germline V lookup: CDR1 MNHEY, CDR2 SVGAGI. This CDR3 is 12 amino acids long. V trimming: 5 bases; J trimming: 9 bases; junction bases outside the gene matches: 3.